This TCR beta chain was identified in a study of cytomegalovirus exposure and HLA in healthy donors. Study-wide points: Reports described diagnosis of cytomegalovirus status by the classifier as highly specific and sensitive. For most TCR sequences rarity was the rule, although some public TCRs occurred in many donors.

Note on this clone: Its antigen is as yet unknown.

V lost 4 bases and J 3 bases, leaving 18 bases between the germline ends. The germline V gene has CDR1 SGHRS and CDR2 YFSETQ. The length of the CDR3 is 16 residues. The study ran its PCR with 60 Vbeta and 13 Jbeta primers. Measured with immunoSEQ multiplex PCR; TCRdb has only the in-frame clones, and not every one. This table holds roughly 80,000 clones, around 81% found once. The chain carries TRBV5-1 and TRBJ2-3; a possible D gene is TRBD2 (6 bases). The sequence derives from a woman in her thirties in good health and CMV-seronegative. Sample: PBMCs. CDR3 in amino acids: CASSGIAATGTDTQYF. In DNA, the CDR3 is TGCGCCAGCAGCGGTATAGCGGCTACGGGGACAGATACGCAGTATTTT.